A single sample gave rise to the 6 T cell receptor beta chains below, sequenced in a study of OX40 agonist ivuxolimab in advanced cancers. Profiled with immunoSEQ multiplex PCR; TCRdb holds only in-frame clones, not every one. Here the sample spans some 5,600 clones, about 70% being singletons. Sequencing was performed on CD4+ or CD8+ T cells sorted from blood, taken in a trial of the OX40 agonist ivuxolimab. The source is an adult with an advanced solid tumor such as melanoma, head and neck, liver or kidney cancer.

For the CDR3, the DNA is TGTGCCAGCGGAAACCGGGACTGGGGTTGGTACGAGCAGTACTTC. Translation: CASGNRDWGWYEQYF. The V and J genes are TRBV11-2 and TRBJ2-7, with D maybe TRBD2 (6 bases). The CDR3 extends over 15 amino acids. Germline-derived CDR1 and CDR2 are SGHAT and FQNNGV. Trimming removed 8 bases from V and 4 bases from J, with 21 bases in between.

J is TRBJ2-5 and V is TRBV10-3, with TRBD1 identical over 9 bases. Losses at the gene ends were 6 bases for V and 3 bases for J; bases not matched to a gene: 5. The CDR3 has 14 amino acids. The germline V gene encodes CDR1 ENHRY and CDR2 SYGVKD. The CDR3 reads CAISSRTGEETQYF. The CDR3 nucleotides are TGTGCCATCAGCAGCCGGACAGGGGAAGAGACCCAGTACTTC.

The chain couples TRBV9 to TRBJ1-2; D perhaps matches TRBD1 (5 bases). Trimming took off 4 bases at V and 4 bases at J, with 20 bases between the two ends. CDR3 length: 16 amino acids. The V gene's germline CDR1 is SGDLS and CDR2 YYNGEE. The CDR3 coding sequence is TGTGCCAGCAGCTCAGAGGGGTTCCCCGGCCTCTATGGCTACACCTTC. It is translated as CASSSEGFPGLYGYTF.

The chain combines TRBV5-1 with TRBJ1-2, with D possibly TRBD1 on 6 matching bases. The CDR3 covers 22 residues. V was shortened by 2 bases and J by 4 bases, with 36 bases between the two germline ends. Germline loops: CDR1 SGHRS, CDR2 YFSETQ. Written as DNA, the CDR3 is TGCGCCAGCAGCTTTTTTCCGATCACCCGGAGAGACAGGATCTCACTTTTCTATGGCTACACCTTC. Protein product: CASSFFPITRRDRISLFYGYTF.

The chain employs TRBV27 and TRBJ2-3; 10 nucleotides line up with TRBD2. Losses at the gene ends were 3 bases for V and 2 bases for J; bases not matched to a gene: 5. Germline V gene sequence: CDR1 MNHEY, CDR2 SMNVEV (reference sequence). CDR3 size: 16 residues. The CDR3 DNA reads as TGTGCCAGCAGTTTGTTAGCGGGGGGACCCACAGATACGCAGTATTTT. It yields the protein CASSLLAGGPTDTQYF.

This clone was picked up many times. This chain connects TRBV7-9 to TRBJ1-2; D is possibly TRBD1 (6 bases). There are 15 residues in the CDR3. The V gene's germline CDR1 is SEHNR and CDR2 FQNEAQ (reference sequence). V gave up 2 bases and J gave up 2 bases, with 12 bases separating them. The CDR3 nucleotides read TGTGCCAGCAGCTTAACAGGGAGGAGGAACTATGGCTACACCTTC. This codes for CASSLTGRRNYGYTF.